The rows below give T cell receptor beta chains drawn from one sample of a study of blood T cell repertoires in COVID-19. Method: immunoSEQ multiplex PCR; TCRdb's copy keeps in-frame clones and lacks some. Altogether roughly 340,000 clones are present, over 70% being singletons, with the ten largest covering around 6%. Specimen: peripheral blood. The receptors were gathered from a woman aged 45-65 years with COVID-19, enrolled during active disease. Each CDR3 is given with its conserved first and last residue. The order of the fields is CDR3 length, J gene, D gene, V gene, CDR3 protein, CDR3 DNA. D genes are given only for firm matches.

15	TRBJ2-5	TRBD1	TRBV7-3	CASSPSGTGSETQYF	TGTGCCAGCAGCCCCTCCGGGACAGGGAGTGAGACCCAGTACTTC
12	TRBJ2-7	-	TRBV12-3/TRBV12-4	CASSLPSYEQYF	TGTGCCAGCAGTTTACCATCCTACGAGCAGTACTTC
11	TRBJ2-7	-	TRBV7-2	CASSVREEQYF	TGTGCCAGCAGCGTACGGGAGGAGCAGTACTTC
12	TRBJ1-1	-	TRBV6-5	CASSPGGTEAFF	TGTGCCAGCAGTCCGGGGGGGACTGAAGCTTTCTTT
16	TRBJ2-3	-	TRBV18	CASSPFSESSTDTQYF	TGTGCCAGCTCTCCCTTTAGCGAGTCTAGCACAGATACGCAGTATTTT
14	TRBJ2-7	TRBD1	TRBV5-1	CASTFGTGDFEQYF	TGCGCCAGCACATTCGGGACAGGGGATTTCGAGCAGTACTTC
14	TRBJ1-2	-	TRBV5-4	CASKRSQGRDGYTF	TGTGCCAGCAAACGAAGTCAGGGGCGCGACGGCTACACCTTC
15	TRBJ1-2	TRBD1	TRBV18	CASSVTGTGLDGYTF	TGTGCCAGCTCAGTAACCGGGACAGGGTTGGACGGCTACACCTTC
13	TRBJ2-2	-	TRBV5-1	CASSFRGVGELFF	TGCGCCAGCAGCTTTAGGGGCGTCGGGGAGCTGTTTTTT
15	TRBJ2-5	-	TRBV30	CAWSVPTGRQETQYF	TGTGCCTGGAGTGTACCGACAGGACGCCAAGAGACCCAGTACTTC
17	TRBJ2-3	TRBD1	TRBV7-9	CASSPGQVGTWTDTQYF	TGTGCCAGCAGCCCCGGACAGGTGGGAACATGGACAGATACGCAGTATTTT
17	TRBJ1-1	-	TRBV14	CASSHLQGLSLNTEAFF	TGTGCCAGCAGCCACCTACAGGGTTTGTCATTGAACACTGAAGCTTTCTTT
14	TRBJ1-4	TRBD1	TRBV7-2	CASSRTGPNEKLFF	TGTGCCAGCAGCCGGACAGGGCCTAATGAAAAACTGTTTTTT
13	TRBJ1-1	-	TRBV5-1	CASSLGRNTEAFF	TGCGCCAGCAGCTTGGGCAGGAACACTGAAGCTTTCTTT
16	TRBJ2-1	-	TRBV12-5	CASGSPRTRGGNEQFF	TGTGCTAGTGGCTCGCCGAGGACACGCGGTGGCAATGAGCAGTTCTTC
13	TRBJ1-2	-	TRBV20-1	CSASPTGGYGYTF	TGCAGTGCTAGTCCTACTGGGGGGTATGGCTACACCTTC